These 12 T cell receptor beta chains share one sample of origin, sequenced in a study of T cell repertoires in cytomegalovirus infection. TCRdb processed the reads anew with MiXCR; each CDR3 protein has one entry. The table includes roughly 640,000 distinct CDR3 sequences, 20% to 25% detected once. The specimen was CD8+ T cells from PBMCs. The receptor set was obtained from a human donor in good health (CMV status not recorded). Some clones in this sample may be carry-over from other donors' samples.

There are a few counts of this clonotype. The J gene is TRBJ1-2, the V gene TRBV7-9; D is unclear. In germline, CDR1 is SEHNR, CDR2 FQNEAQ (reference sequence). V lost 4 bases and J lost 10, with 16 bases in between. The CDR3 loop spans 13 amino acids. CDR3 amino acids: CASSYPGLLDYTF. The CDR3 DNA sequence: TGTGCCAGCAGCTACCCGGGCCTGCTAGACTACACCTTC.

This chain uses TRBV29-1 with TRBJ2-7; D is possibly TRBD1 (6 bases). This CDR3 has 11 residues. V lost 4 bases and J lost 4, with 8 bases in between. CDR1 is SQVTM and CDR2 is ANQGSEA in the germline V gene. Here the CDR3 DNA reads TGCAGCGTTGGGACAGTTTACGAGCAGTACGTC. Amino acids: CSVGTVYEQYV.

The rearrangement joins TRBV6-2 or TRBV6-3 to TRBJ2-7; D ambiguous. CDR3 length equals 12 residues. Germline loops: CDR1 MNHEY, CDR2 SVGEGT. With 2 bases removed from V and 6 bases from J, the gap between germline ends came to 8 bases. CDR3 bases: TGTGCCAGCAGTTACGGGGTTTCCGAGCAGTACGTC. Amino acids: CASSYGVSEQYV.

The V and J genes are TRBV20-1 and TRBJ2-1, with D unclear. The CDR3 runs 11 residues. The V end lost 6 bases, the J end lost 7 bases, and 10 bases lay between the germline ends. CDR1 DFQATT and CDR2 SNEGSKA come from the germline V gene (reference sequence). DNA of the CDR3: TGCAGTGCCACGAGTGGGAATGAGCAGTTCTTC. Amino acid sequence: CSATSGNEQFF.

This clonotype was counted at least ten times. The J gene is TRBJ1-5, the V gene TRBV6-2 or TRBV6-3; D is unclear. The germline CDR1 and CDR2 sequences are MNHEY and SVGEGT. The V end was cut by 3 bases, the J end by 0 bases, with 12 bases between. The CDR3 runs to 16 residues. The CDR3 DNA follows: TGTGCCAGCAGTTATCCTAGAGCTAATAGCAATCAGCCCCAGCATTTT. This encodes CASSYPRANSNQPQHF.

This clonotype came up many times. The rearrangement links TRBV7-2 to TRBJ2-1; no firm D call. This CDR3 has 15 residues. The germline V and J ends were trimmed by 1 base and 0 bases, with 7 bases remaining between them. Germline V lookup: CDR1 SGHTA, CDR2 FQGNSA. The CDR3 is CASSLELSSYNEQFF. Written as DNA, the CDR3 is TGTGCCAGCAGCTTAGAACTGAGCTCCTACAATGAGCAGTTCTTC.

This clonotype was detected only a few times. The chain has TRBV7-6 and TRBJ2-3; 7 bases match TRBD1. V lost 5 bases, J lost 0 bases, and 8 bases stayed unmatched. CDR3 size: 16 residues. Germline loops: CDR1 SGHVS, CDR2 FNYEAQ. The CDR3 spells CASSPRPGGSTDTQYF. In DNA form, the CDR3 reads TGTGCCAGCAGCCCCCGTCCAGGGGGAAGCACAGATACGCAGTATTTT.

This clonotype has ten or more counts. V is TRBV7-9 and J is TRBJ2-1; D is unclear. Germline V gene lookup returns CDR1 SEHNR and CDR2 FQNEAQ (reference sequence). The V and J ends lost 3 bases and 9 bases respectively, with 6 bases between them. The CDR3 covers 11 residues. The CDR3 loop is CASSLRFEQFF. The CDR3 nucleotides are TGTGCCAGCAGCTTGAGATTTGAGCAGTTCTTC.

The CDR3 DNA sequence: TGTGCCACCAGCAGGAGACAGGGACGGGACACTGAAGCTTTCTTT. The encoded protein is CATSRRQGRDTEAFF. The rearrangement joins TRBV15 to TRBJ1-1; 7 bases are a match to TRBD1. The CDR3 covers 15 residues. CDR1 and CDR2 (germline): LNHNV, YYDKDF (reference sequence). With V trimmed by 3 bases and J by 3 bases, 7 bases remained unmatched.

This clonotype has just one count. The chain carries TRBV20-1 and TRBJ2-1; D is perhaps TRBD1 or TRBD2 (5 bases each). The CDR3 covers 16 residues. V was clipped by 5 bases and J by 2 bases, with 19 bases between them. Germline values: CDR1 DFQATT, CDR2 SNEGSKA (reference sequence). The CDR3 loop is CSARSPGVGAYNEQFF. CDR3 nucleotide sequence: TGCAGTGCTCGTAGCCCCGGGGTAGGGGCCTACAATGAGCAGTTCTTC.

This clonotype turned up a few times. The chain is built from TRBV5-1 and TRBJ2-1, with D possibly matching TRBD2 (6 bases). The CDR3 is 15 amino acids. The ends were cut back, 6 bases at V and 0 bases at J, with 13 bases in the middle. The germline V gene encodes CDR1 SGHRS and CDR2 YFSETQ. The CDR3 DNA sequence: TGCGCCAGCACCTCCGGGGGAGACTCCTACAATGAGCAGTTCTTC. Its translation: CASTSGGDSYNEQFF.

This clonotype was seen ten or more times. V gene TRBV7-2 combines with J gene TRBJ1-1; TRBD1 might be the D (6 bases). The CDR3 extends over 16 amino acids. Germline assignment: CDR1 SGHTA and CDR2 FQGNSA. Trimming left V 1 base short and J 5 bases short, with 17 bases between. The CDR3 nucleotides read TGTGCCAGCAGCTTAGAAGTACGGGGGCTGGCTACTGAAGCTTTCTTT. This gives the protein CASSLEVRGLATEAFF. Drawing the rest from reference TRBV7-2 and TRBJ1-1, the complete variable domain is GAGVSQSPSNKVTEKGKDVELRCDPISGHTALYWYRQSLGQGLEFLIYFQGNSAPDKSGLPSDRFSAERTGGSVSTLTIQRTQQEDSAVYLCASSLEVRGLATEAFFGQGTRLTVV.